This TCR beta chain was sequenced in a study of OX40 agonist ivuxolimab in advanced cancers. At the level of the study: Ivuxolimab was administered intravenously to patients at 0.01 to 10 mg/kg every 2 weeks. Study observations and caveats: Certain nonresponders likewise exhibited a low normalized T-cell clonal expansion.

The table lists this clone with a few counts. Its antigen is unidentified. Using immunoSEQ multiplex PCR, the repertoire was profiled, and TCRdb retains in-frame clones only, with some absent. The profile shows more than 20,000 clones, 70% to 85% of them singletons. V was clipped by 2 bases and J by 4 bases, with 11 bases between them. The CDR3 has 14 residues. The germline V gene has CDR1 MNHEY and CDR2 SMNVEV (reference sequence). The chain is built from TRBV27 and TRBJ1-1; weak D call: TRBD1 (5 bases). Sequencing was performed on CD4+ or CD8+ T cells sorted from blood, taken in a trial of the OX40 agonist ivuxolimab. This clonotype was obtained from an adult with an advanced solid tumor such as melanoma, head and neck, liver or kidney cancer. The DNA for the CDR3 is TGTGCCAGCAGTTTACCACAGGTCCCCACTGAAGCTTTCTTT. It translates to CASSLPQVPTEAFF.